Shown below are 20 T cell receptor beta chains from a single sample sequenced in a study of human T cells and chemical hapten exposure. The time point is: pre-sensitization, week 0. Treatment in this sample: therapeutic diphenylcyclopropenone sensitization with weekly scalp DPC. TCRdb redid the calling of the RACE reads with MiXCR, one entry per CDR3 protein. The sample carries around 380,000 distinct CDR3 sequences, roughly 6% recorded once. The sequences come from whole blood, collected in connection with sensitization to the hapten diphenylcyclopropenone (DPC). The source is a woman younger than 30 with alopecia areata. Some clones in this sample may be carry-over from other donors' samples.

This clonotype was observed many times. J is TRBJ2-3 and V is TRBV4-2, with TRBD1 identical over 10 bases. From germline, CDR1 is LGHNA and CDR2 YNFKEQ. The CDR3 is 16 amino acids. Trimming at V came to 6 bases and at J to 4 bases, leaving 10 bases not matched to a gene. The DNA for the CDR3 is TGTGCCAGCAGTCTTCCGGGACAGGGGTTCGCAGATACGCAGTATTTT. Its translation: CASSLPGQGFADTQYF.

This clonotype showed up just a few times. The rearrangement links TRBV29-1 to TRBJ1-1, with D perhaps matching TRBD1 (6 bases). Germline V CDR1 and CDR2: SQVTM, ANQGSEA. Trimming removed 7 bases at V and 3 bases at J, with 15 bases between. The CDR3 loop spans 13 amino acids. CDR3 sequence reads: CSATAQGDTEAFF. The DNA of the CDR3 is TGCAGCGCCACCGCACAGGGCGACACTGAAGCTTTCTTT.

The chain joins TRBV20-1 to TRBJ2-7, with D hard to call. The ends were cut back, 1 base at V and 6 bases at J, with 10 bases in the middle. This CDR3 comprises 12 residues. CDR1 and CDR2 (germline): DFQATT, SNEGSKA (reference sequence). The CDR3 nucleotides are TGCAGTGCTAGAGCACAGTTTACCGAGCAGTACTTC. This translates into CSARAQFTEQYF.

This clonotype came up a few times. This sequence joins TRBV29-1 and TRBJ1-5; 7 nucleotides line up with TRBD1. After removal of 6 bases from V and 4 bases from J, the junction contained 12 bases not matched to a gene. The germline CDR1 and CDR2 sequences are SQVTM and ANQGSEA. CDR3 length equals 15 residues. This CDR3 reads CSVGGGQDPNQPQHF. The CDR3 bases are TGCAGCGTAGGCGGAGGACAGGATCCTAATCAGCCCCAGCATTTT. Complete variable domain (other parts from reference TRBV29-1 and TRBJ1-5): SAVISQKPSRDICQRGTSLTIQCQVDSQVTMMFWYRQQPGQSLTLIATANQGSEATYESGFVIDKFPISRPNLTFSTLTVSNMSPEDSSIYLCSVGGGQDPNQPQHFGDGTRLSIL.

This clonotype appeared many times. This chain connects TRBV6-2 or TRBV6-3 to TRBJ2-3; no clear D gene. The germline CDR1 and CDR2 sequences are MNHEY and SVGEGT. V was shortened by 2 bases and J by 0 bases, with 3 bases between the two germline ends. This CDR3 is built from 13 residues. CDR3 residues: CASSYGSTDTQYF. DNA for the CDR3: TGTGCCAGCAGTTACGGTAGCACAGATACGCAGTATTTT.

The rearrangement joins TRBV18 to TRBJ2-3; 13 bases match TRBD2. This CDR3 is 15 amino acids long. Germline V CDR1 and CDR2: KGHSH, LQKENI. With 5 bases clipped from V and 8 bases from J, the junction kept 7 bases outside the gene matches. The CDR3 coding sequence is TGTGCCAGCTCAGGGACTAGCGGGGCCCTGGGTACGCAGTATTTT. This translates into CASSGTSGALGTQYF.

This clonotype was counted many times. The rearrangement joins TRBV7-9 to TRBJ1-4, with D possibly matching TRBD1 (5 bases). CDR3 length: 12 residues. Per germline, CDR1 SEHNR and CDR2 FQNEAQ (reference sequence). Trimming pared 5 bases from V and 8 bases from J, leaving 9 bases between. CDR3 protein: CASSRTNEKLFF. CDR3 nucleotides: TGTGCCAGCAGCCGGACAAACGAAAAACTGTTTTTT.

This clonotype was counted only a few times. V is TRBV6-5 and J is TRBJ1-2; D might be TRBD1 (5 bases). CDR1 MNHEY and CDR2 SVGAGI come from the germline V gene. V lost 6 bases, J lost 5 bases, and 19 bases lay in between. The length of the CDR3 is 15 residues. CDR3 coding DNA: TGTGCCAGCAGCCCGAACACAGGAACTGCTTATGGCTACACCTTC. Protein sequence: CASSPNTGTAYGYTF.

This clonotype was recorded at least ten times. A read error may produce the germline difference seen at one junction end. The chain has TRBV7-7 and TRBJ2-3; D might be TRBD1 or TRBD2, each matching 5 bases. Per germline, CDR1 SSHAT and CDR2 FNYEAQ (reference sequence). The CDR3 consists of 15 residues. The CDR3 here is CASSSGPGLPDTQYF. CDR3 sequence (DNA): TGTGCTAGCAGCTCTGGTCCGGGGCTACCAGATACGCAGTATTTT.

Concerning this clonotype: This may arise from a read error, as a much more abundant clone is one base away. V usage is TRBV29-1 and J usage is TRBJ2-3; D unresolved. CDR1 is SQVTM and CDR2 is ANQGSEA in the germline V gene. Trimming left V 7 bases short and J 2 bases short, with 13 bases between. CDR3 length equals 13 residues. In nucleotides, the CDR3 is TGCAGCGATGTAGATAGATTCACAGATACGCAGTATTTT. Its translation: CSDVDRFTDTQYF.

This clonotype occurred many times. The rearrangement uses TRBV7-3 and TRBJ2-7; tentatively, D is TRBD2 (6 bases). Germline CDR1 is SGHTA and CDR2 is FQGTGA. The ends were cut back, 2 bases at V and 0 bases at J, with 11 bases in the middle. This CDR3 spans 15 amino acids. The CDR3 DNA reads TGTGCCAGCAGCTTAGGGCGGGGCCTCTCCTACGAGCAGTACTTC. Amino acids: CASSLGRGLSYEQYF.

This clonotype came up a few times. V gene TRBV11-2 combines with J gene TRBJ2-3; D unclear. This CDR3 is built from 14 residues. V was cut by 7 bases and J by 4 bases, with 15 bases left in between. Germline V gives CDR1 SGHAT, CDR2 FQNNGV. The CDR3 region has the DNA TGTGCCAGCACCCTAACTTTAGGCTCAGATACGCAGTATTTT. It specifies CASTLTLGSDTQYF.

This clonotype was picked up many times. This chain connects TRBV2 to TRBJ1-2; unclear D gene. Trimming pared 7 bases from V and 3 bases from J, leaving 15 bases between. The germline gives CDR1 SNHLY, CDR2 FYNNEI. This CDR3 contains 14 residues. CDR3 sequence: CASNQDPNYYGYTF. As DNA, the CDR3 is TGTGCCAGCAACCAGGATCCCAACTACTATGGCTACACCTTC.

In its sample, this clonotype was seen many times. The V and J genes are TRBV9 and TRBJ2-1; no clear D. The CDR3 spans 13 residues. Germline-derived CDR1 and CDR2 are SGDLS and YYNGEE. Trimming removed 4 bases from V and 9 bases from J, with 14 bases in between. CDR3 bases: TGTGCCAGCAGCCTCACCCTATTAGGTGAGCAGTTCTTC. Translated, it gives CASSLTLLGEQFF.

The CDR3 nucleotides read TGTGCCAGCAGCGTAGGAGGGACTAGCGGGGGCATGACCCAAGATACGCAGTATTTT. This encodes CASSVGGTSGGMTQDTQYF. The rearrangement links TRBV9 to TRBJ2-3; TRBD2 matches at 14 bases. The CDR3 covers 19 residues. Germline loops: CDR1 SGDLS, CDR2 YYNGEE. The junction had 11 bases not matched to a gene; V was cut back by 0 bases and J by 5 bases.

This chain uses TRBV2 with TRBJ1-2; perhaps TRBD1 as D (5 bases). This CDR3 is 14 amino acids long. Trimming removed 0 bases at V and 6 bases at J, with 11 bases between. Germline CDR1 is SNHLY and CDR2 is FYNNEI. The CDR3 nucleotides read TGTGCCAGCAGTGAAGCGCCAGGGTGGCATGGCTACACCTTC. Translation: CASSEAPGWHGYTF.

This clonotype has more than one count but fewer than ten. The chain combines TRBV6-6 with TRBJ2-7; 8 bases match TRBD1. There are 14 residues in the CDR3. With 2 bases clipped from V and 6 bases from J, the junction kept 6 bases outside the gene matches. Germline V CDR1 and CDR2: MNHNY, SVGAGI (reference sequence). CDR3 coding DNA: TGTGCCAGCAGTTACGCGGGACAGGTCCGCGAGCAGTACTTC. This codes for CASSYAGQVREQYF.

This clonotype appeared many times. The chain uses TRBV7-9 and TRBJ2-1; no definite D call. The CDR3 is 15 amino acids. Trimming removed 5 bases from V and 0 bases from J, with 11 bases in between. Germline lookup yields CDR1 SEHNR and CDR2 FQNEAQ (reference sequence). The CDR3 loop is CASSAPLSSYNEQFF. DNA for the CDR3: TGTGCCAGCAGCGCGCCTTTGAGCTCCTACAATGAGCAGTTCTTC.

This clonotype was detected a few times. V usage is TRBV6-5 and J usage is TRBJ1-1; 10 positions agree with TRBD1. The junction had 3 bases not matched to a gene; V was cut back by 8 bases and J by 0 bases. The CDR3 has 14 amino acids. Germline V gene data show CDR1 as MNHEY and CDR2 as SVGAGI. The CDR3: CASGDRGVNTEAFF. The DNA of the CDR3 is TGTGCCAGCGGGGACAGGGGAGTGAACACTGAAGCTTTCTTT.

This clonotype was found many times. The chain couples TRBV7-2 to TRBJ1-5; D uncertain. Germline V gene lookup returns CDR1 SGHTA and CDR2 FQGNSA. Trimming stripped 4 bases from V and 6 bases from J, with 10 bases between. This CDR3 has 13 residues. CDR3 loop: CASSSGPGQPQHF. The CDR3 bases are TGTGCCAGCAGCTCTGGGCCGGGTCAGCCCCAGCATTTT.